These 6 T cell receptor beta chains originate from one sample sequenced in a study of CD8 T cells in Susac syndrome. Reverse transcription of about 0.45 to 1 ug RNA was performed with random hexamers. TCRdb reprocessed the immunoSEQ multiplex PCR reads with MiXCR, giving one entry per CDR3 protein. The sample carries under 150,000 distinct CDR3 sequences, 95% recorded once. Material for sequencing was CD4+ T cells from PBMCs. The receptors derive from a human donor with Susac syndrome.

The gene calls are TRBV30 and TRBJ1-6; TRBD1 aligns across 7 bases. J was trimmed by 5 bases and V by 7 bases; bases with no gene match: 8. The germline gives CDR1 GTSNPN, CDR2 SVGIG (reference sequence). The CDR3 loop spans 14 amino acids. Written as DNA, the CDR3 is TGTGCCTCGGAACAGGGGCGGAATAATTCACCCCTCCACTTT. It specifies CASEQGRNNSPLHF.

This chain joins TRBV20-1 and TRBJ1-1; D unclear. The CDR3 is made up of 14 amino acids. V lost 0 bases and J lost 1, with 9 bases in between. Germline loops: CDR1 DFQATT, CDR2 SNEGSKA (reference sequence). CDR3 residues: CSARDLWRNTEAFF. For the CDR3, the DNA is TGCAGTGCTAGAGACCTCTGGAGGAACACTGAAGCTTTCTTT.

This rearrangement joins TRBV6-2 or TRBV6-3 to TRBJ1-2; the D gene is possibly TRBD1 (6 bases). Trimming removed 8 bases from V and 4 bases from J, with 23 bases in between. CDR3 length equals 16 residues. Germline CDR1 MNHEY, CDR2 SVGEGT. This CDR3 reads CASSSWGHTIRYGYTF. Written as DNA, the CDR3 is TGTGCCAGCTCCTCGTGGGGACATACGATCCGCTATGGCTACACCTTC.

The chain recombines TRBV20-1 with TRBJ2-3, with D unclear. The V end lost 5 bases, the J end lost 6 bases, and 6 bases lay between the germline ends. This CDR3 comprises 10 residues. CDR1 is DFQATT, CDR2 SNEGSKA, per germline (reference sequence). In DNA form, the CDR3 reads TGCAGTGCTGCGAGGGATACGCAGTATTTT. This encodes CSAARDTQYF.

The chain uses TRBV15 and TRBJ2-3, with D possibly TRBD2 on 7 matching bases. In germline, CDR1 is LNHNV, CDR2 YYDKDF (reference sequence). CDR3 length: 15 residues. Between the trimmed V and J ends, which lost 1 base and 0 bases, there was a span of 8 bases. CDR3 amino acids: CATSRGGGSTDTQYF. CDR3 coding DNA: TGTGCCACCAGCAGAGGGGGGGGCAGCACAGATACGCAGTATTTT.

In nucleotides, the CDR3 is TGTGCCTGGAGTGTGAAAGGGGTTCGCAATCAGCCCCAGCATTTT. This gives the protein CAWSVKGVRNQPQHF. This rearrangement joins TRBV30 to TRBJ1-5, with D perhaps matching TRBD1 (5 bases). The CDR3 runs to 15 residues. Germline V gene lookup returns CDR1 GTSNPN and CDR2 SVGIG (reference sequence). V was pared by 0 bases and J by 2 bases, with 11 bases between. Complete variable domain (other parts from reference TRBV30 and TRBJ1-5): SQTIHQWPATLVQPVGSPLSLECTVEGTSNPNLYWYRQAAGRGLQLLFYSVGIGQISSEVPQNLSASRPQDRQFILSSKKLLLSDSGFYLCAWSVKGVRNQPQHFGDGTRLSIL.